This T cell receptor (beta chain) was sequenced during a study of blood T cell repertoires in COVID-19. Study overall: Spain, Italy and the United States supplied samples that represented acute and convalescent COVID-19. From T cells, B-cell-depleted T cells, or PBMCs came the material, which was cDNA or gDNA.

Under the authors' procedure: Amplification of reference gene primers was used by the study to estimate nucleated cell counts. Using immunoSEQ multiplex PCR, the repertoire was profiled, and TCRdb retains in-frame clones only, with some absent. That table supplies the V and J calls and clone size; D and trimming were determined from the DNA. This sample yields 90,000 to 100,000 clones, of which over 70% are seen a single time; about 4.1% belongs to the top ten. This CDR3 contains 15 residues. The V gene end was trimmed by 4 bases and the J gene end by 5 bases; junction bases not matched to a gene: 6. Germline lookup yields CDR1 SEHNR and CDR2 FQNEAQ (reference sequence).

The chain carries TRBV7-9 and TRBJ2-7, with 12 bases fitting TRBD1. The sequence derives from a man aged 60 to 69 with acute or convalescent COVID-19. The source material was peripheral blood. CDR3 in amino acids: CASSSRDRGPDEQYF. For the CDR3, the DNA is TGTGCCAGCAGCTCCAGGGACAGGGGGCCGGACGAGCAGTACTTC.